This T cell receptor beta chain was recorded in a study of T cells in women clearing cervical HPV infection. About the research overall: Donors had HPV16-related CIN3 or worse; 2 had invasive cancer. For cases, blood was sampled a median around 150 days after lesion detection, interquartile range roughly 80 to 200 days.

Generated by immunoSEQ multiplex PCR, the TCRdb table keeps only in-frame clones and is missing some. This sample's table has tens of thousands of clones. Findings and limits, study-wide: It is unknown whether associations predate infection; no effector/memory or HPV-specific sorting.

Each participant carried one incident cervical HPV16 infection only. Germline V CDR1 and CDR2: LNHDA, SQIVND (reference sequence). V shed 4 bases, J shed 4 bases, and the junction held 6 bases outside the gene matches. The CDR3 totals 14 residues. Concerning this clone: Antigen: not known. The CDR3 is cut off 3 residues early in the read; its end comes from the germline J gene.

The sequencing sample was made of blood buffy coat. This clonotype was sampled from a woman between 18 and 70 years old with a cervical HPV16 infection that either progressed to CIN3+ or cleared (not recorded which). V gene TRBV19 combines with J gene TRBJ2-7, with 8 bases matching TRBD1. CDR3 bases read: TGTGCCAGTAGTACCCAGGGGGCGGGGTACGAG. It translates to CASSTQGAGYE. The CDR3 in full is CASSTQGAGYEQYF. Full variable domain (rest looked up from reference TRBV19 and TRBJ2-7): DGGITQSPKYLFRKEGQNVTLSCEQNLNHDAMYWYRQDPGQGLRLIYYSQIVNDFQKGDIAEGYSVSREKKESFPLTVTSAQKNPTAFYLCASSTQGAGYEQYFGPGTRLTVT.